These T cell receptor beta chains were read from a single sample in a study of T cell changes during pregnancy in multiple sclerosis. Method: immunoSEQ multiplex PCR; TCRdb's copy keeps in-frame clones and lacks some. The sample yields roughly 80,000 clones, about 91% seen once. The sequencing used peripheral blood, collected before pregnancy. Every receptor here comes from a female donor with multiple sclerosis, enrolled in a pregnancy study. The CDR3 runs from the conserved cysteine through the conserved F or W. The D gene is left open where the match is weak. The size field is filled for only some rows; it gives once, few, many or a size class.

-,TRBV9,-,TRBJ1-1,CASSRAGGNTEAFF,TGTGCCAGCAGCCGGGCCGGGGGTAACACTGAAGCTTTCTTT
-,TRBV5-4,few,TRBJ1-6,CASSLSGDNSPLHF,TGTGCCAGCAGCTTATCCGGTGATAATTCACCCCTCCACTTT
TRBD1,TRBV6-1,-,TRBJ2-5,CASSGPTGSKTQYF,TGTGCCAGCAGTGGTCCGACAGGGTCTAAGACCCAGTACTTC
TRBD1,TRBV9,-,TRBJ2-5,CASSVAGTGGPQETQYF,TGTGCCAGCAGCGTGGCCGGGACAGGGGGCCCCCAAGAGACCCAGTACTTC
TRBD1,TRBV27,-,TRBJ2-7,CASSARVYARGQGGLVYEQYF,TGTGCCAGCAGTGCCCGGGTTTACGCAAGGGGACAGGGTGGTCTCGTCTACGAGCAGTACTTC
-,TRBV10-3,-,TRBJ1-3,CAIEGSGNTIYF,TGTGCCATTGAGGGTTCTGGAAACACCATATATTTT
TRBD1,TRBV19,-,TRBJ1-5,CASSGTANQPQHF,TGTGCCAGTTCCGGGACAGCTAATCAGCCCCAGCATTTT
TRBD1,TRBV6-4,-,TRBJ1-2,CASSDGQGTYGYTF,TGTGCCAGCAGTGACGGACAGGGGACATATGGCTACACCTTC
TRBD2,TRBV9,-,TRBJ2-3,CASNSGGAGGTQYF,TGTGCCAGCAATAGCGGGGGGGCGGGCGGTACGCAGTATTTT
-,TRBV7-9,-,TRBJ1-1,CASSPPVGDYGNTEAFF,TGTGCCAGCAGCCCCCCGGTAGGAGACTATGGGAACACTGAAGCTTTCTTT
-,TRBV7-9,-,TRBJ2-2,CASSLKPGELFF,TGTGCCAGCAGCCTAAAGCCCGGGGAGCTGTTTTTT
-,TRBV18,-,TRBJ2-7,CASSPGGGFSYEQYF,TGTGCCAGCTCACCAGGGGGCGGATTCTCCTACGAGCAGTACTTC
-,TRBV9,-,TRBJ2-2,CASSVALSGTGELFF,TGTGCCAGCAGCGTAGCACTCTCGGGGACCGGGGAGCTGTTTTTT
-,TRBV27,-,TRBJ1-2,CASSLTGGSEGYTF,TGTGCCAGCAGTTTGACGGGGGGCAGTGAAGGCTACACCTTC
-,TRBV15,-,TRBJ1-4,CATKGPNYEKLFF,TGTGCCACCAAGGGGCCTAATTATGAAAAACTGTTTTTT
-,TRBV5-1,-,TRBJ1-3,CASSNNPSSGNTIYF,TGCGCCAGCAGCAACAATCCCAGCTCTGGAAACACCATATATTTT
-,TRBV9,-,TRBJ1-6,CASSVGGDGSLHF,TGTGCCAGCAGCGTAGGGGGGGATGGATCCCTCCACTTT